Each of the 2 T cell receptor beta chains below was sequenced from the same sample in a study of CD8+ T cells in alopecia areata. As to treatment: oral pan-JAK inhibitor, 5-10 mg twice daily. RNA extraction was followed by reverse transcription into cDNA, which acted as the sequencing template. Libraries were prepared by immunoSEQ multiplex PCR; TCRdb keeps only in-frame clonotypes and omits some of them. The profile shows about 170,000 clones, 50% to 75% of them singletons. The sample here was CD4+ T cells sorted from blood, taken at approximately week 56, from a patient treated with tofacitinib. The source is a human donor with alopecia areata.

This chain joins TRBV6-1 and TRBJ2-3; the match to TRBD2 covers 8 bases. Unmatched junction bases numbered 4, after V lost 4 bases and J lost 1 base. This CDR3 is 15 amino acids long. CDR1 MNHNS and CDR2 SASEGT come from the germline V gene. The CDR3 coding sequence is TGTGCCAGCAGTGGTCTAGCGGGTGGCACAGATACGCAGTATTTT. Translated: CASSGLAGGTDTQYF.

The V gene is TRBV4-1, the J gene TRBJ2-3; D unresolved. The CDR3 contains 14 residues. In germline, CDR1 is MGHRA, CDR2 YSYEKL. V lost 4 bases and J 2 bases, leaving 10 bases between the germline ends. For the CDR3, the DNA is TGCGCCAGCAGCCTTCGGCAGTCCACAGATACGCAGTATTTT. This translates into CASSLRQSTDTQYF.